The 22 T cell receptor beta chains below were found in one sample sequenced in a study of T cells expressing NK-cell markers. TCRdb re-called the 5' RACE reads and gives one entry per CDR3 protein, without DNA. Its clone listing holds about 260,000 distinct CDR3 sequences. Material: blood T cells: a sorted CD56 or NKG2C T cell subset, CD4+ or CD8+ T cells, or bulk PBMC T cells (not recorded which). The source is a woman aged 18 to 75 in good health.

V usage is TRBV4-3 and J usage is TRBJ2-5; without DNA, the TCRdb call of TRBD1 cannot be checked. This CDR3 spans 16 amino acids. Germline loops: CDR1 LGHNA, CDR2 YSLEER. The CDR3 spells CASSQGTGAYQETQYF.

The chain links TRBV11-2 to TRBJ2-2; there is no DNA to check the TCRdb D call of TRBD1. This CDR3 contains 17 residues. Germline assignment: CDR1 SGHAT and CDR2 FQNNGV. This CDR3 reads CASDFLRPTANTGELFF.

The J gene is TRBJ2-2, the V gene TRBV7-9; TCRdb lists TRBD2, though no DNA is available to test this call. Germline V gene data show CDR1 as SEHNR and CDR2 as FQNEAQ (reference sequence). This CDR3 has 16 amino acids. The CDR3 loop reads CASRTQTSENTGELFF. Full variable domain (missing parts from reference TRBV7-9 and TRBJ2-2): DTGVSQNPRHKITKRGQNVTFRCDPISEHNRLYWYRQTLGQGPEFLTYFQNEAQLEKSRLLSDRFSAERPKGSFSTLEIQRTEQGDSAMYLCASRTQTSENTGELFFGEGSRLTVL.

The genes are TRBV20-1 and TRBJ2-1; TCRdb's D call of TRBD1 is untestable without DNA. The CDR3 totals 14 residues. The germline CDR1 and CDR2 sequences are DFQATT and SNEGSKA (reference sequence). The CDR3 reads CSAERQGILNEQFF.

This chain connects TRBV7-3 to TRBJ2-1; TCRdb designates TRBD1, a call that cannot be tested without DNA. Per the germline V gene, CDR1 is SGHTA and CDR2 is FQGTGA. The CDR3 is 15 amino acids. The CDR3 here is CASSLTRGNYNEQFF.

The gene calls are TRBV15 and TRBJ1-1; the D gene TCRdb calls, TRBD1, cannot be checked with no DNA. Germline CDR1 and CDR2: LNHNV and YYDKDF (reference sequence). The CDR3 has 15 amino acids. The CDR3 sequence: CATSRARGVNTEAFF.

The chain is built from TRBV7-2 and TRBJ1-5; TCRdb's D call of TRBD1 is untestable without DNA. This CDR3 has 15 amino acids. CDR1 and CDR2 from the germline V gene are SGHTA and FQGNSA. CDR3 sequence reads: CASSFDGTRNQPQHF. The full variable domain, in which reference TRBV7-2 and TRBJ1-5 provide the parts outside the CDR3, is GAGVSQSPSNKVTEKGKDVELRCDPISGHTALYWYRQSLGQGLEFLIYFQGNSAPDKSGLPSDRFSAERTGGSVSTLTIQRTQQEDSAVYLCASSFDGTRNQPQHFGDGTRLSIL.

The J gene is TRBJ2-3, the V gene TRBV20-1. This CDR3 has 14 residues. Germline V lookup: CDR1 DFQATT, CDR2 SNEGSKA (reference sequence). CDR3 protein: CSARFLEWQDTQYF.

This rearrangement joins TRBV7-9 to TRBJ2-7; TCRdb outputs TRBD2, but without DNA this stays unchecked. The CDR3 totals 14 residues. Germline loops: CDR1 SEHNR, CDR2 FQNEAQ (reference sequence). The CDR3 sequence: CASSLTSGAYEQYF.

The chain employs TRBV7-3 and TRBJ2-6; there is no DNA to check the TCRdb D call of TRBD1. This CDR3 contains 18 residues. In germline, CDR1 is SGHTA, CDR2 FQGTGA. The CDR3 loop is CASSSRQGTYSGANVLTF. Using reference TRBV7-3 and TRBJ2-6 for the parts outside the CDR3, the full variable domain is GAGVSQTPSNKVTEKGKYVELRCDPISGHTALYWYRQSLGQGPEFLIYFQGTGAADDSGLPNDRFFAVRPEGSVSTLKIQRTERGDSAVYLCASSSRQGTYSGANVLTFGAGSRLTVL.

The chain links TRBV29-1 to TRBJ2-2; TCRdb lists TRBD1, though no DNA is available to test this call. CDR1 SQVTM and CDR2 ANQGSEA come from the germline V gene. This CDR3 is built from 16 residues. The CDR3 here is CSVDKPGTANTGELFF.

The chain carries TRBV12-3 or TRBV12-4 and TRBJ2-1; there is no DNA to check the TCRdb D call of TRBD2. There are 17 residues in the CDR3. The CDR3 loop is CASSWHRAGLAYNEQFF.

The chain is built from TRBV29-1 and TRBJ1-3. CDR3 size: 11 residues. CDR1 is SQVTM, CDR2 ANQGSEA, per germline. CDR3: CSVGQGNTIYF.

The V gene is TRBV10-3, the J gene TRBJ2-5. The CDR3 totals 12 residues. From germline, CDR1 is ENHRY and CDR2 SYGVKD. CDR3 sequence: CATSGPKETQYF.

The chain joins TRBV10-3 to TRBJ2-1; TCRdb returns TRBD2, unconfirmable since there is no DNA. The CDR3 is 14 residues long. Germline V gene data show CDR1 as ENHRY and CDR2 as SYGVKD. The CDR3 is CAISLAGVGNEQFF.

The rearrangement uses TRBV20-1 and TRBJ2-2; the D call from TCRdb, TRBD2, cannot be confirmed without DNA. Germline-derived CDR1 and CDR2 are DFQATT and SNEGSKA (reference sequence). The CDR3 spans 12 residues. The CDR3 sequence: CTAGASSGELFF.

The CDR3 spells CASSQSRDRANEKLFF. The J gene is TRBJ1-4, the V gene TRBV23-1; the TCRdb D gene call, TRBD1, has no DNA to confirm it. TRBV23-1 is identified as an open reading frame with a role that is uncertain. CDR3 size: 16 residues.

The V gene is TRBV4-3, the J gene TRBJ2-1. CDR1 LGHNA and CDR2 YSLEER come from the germline V gene. The CDR3 is made up of 16 amino acids. This CDR3 reads CASSQPARSSYNEQFF.

The chain combines TRBV18 with TRBJ1-4; TCRdb designates TRBD1, a call that cannot be tested without DNA. The CDR3 has 14 residues. Germline assignment: CDR1 KGHSH and CDR2 LQKENI. The CDR3 protein is CASSPGQGGEKLFF.

This chain connects TRBV7-2 to TRBJ2-5. Germline loops: CDR1 SGHTA, CDR2 FQGNSA. This CDR3 spans 16 amino acids. This CDR3 reads CASSQALFSYEETQYF.

This rearrangement joins TRBV20-1 to TRBJ2-7; TCRdb's D gene call, TRBD2, goes unchecked for lack of DNA. Germline V CDR1 and CDR2: DFQATT, SNEGSKA (reference sequence). The CDR3 length is 15 residues. The CDR3 protein is CSATNRLAGVGEQYF.

The J gene is TRBJ2-5, the V gene TRBV7-3; TCRdb indicates TRBD1, and absent DNA this call remains unverified. Germline V gene sequence: CDR1 SGHTA, CDR2 FQGTGA. This CDR3 is built from 13 residues. The CDR3 is CASSSGQGDSQYF.